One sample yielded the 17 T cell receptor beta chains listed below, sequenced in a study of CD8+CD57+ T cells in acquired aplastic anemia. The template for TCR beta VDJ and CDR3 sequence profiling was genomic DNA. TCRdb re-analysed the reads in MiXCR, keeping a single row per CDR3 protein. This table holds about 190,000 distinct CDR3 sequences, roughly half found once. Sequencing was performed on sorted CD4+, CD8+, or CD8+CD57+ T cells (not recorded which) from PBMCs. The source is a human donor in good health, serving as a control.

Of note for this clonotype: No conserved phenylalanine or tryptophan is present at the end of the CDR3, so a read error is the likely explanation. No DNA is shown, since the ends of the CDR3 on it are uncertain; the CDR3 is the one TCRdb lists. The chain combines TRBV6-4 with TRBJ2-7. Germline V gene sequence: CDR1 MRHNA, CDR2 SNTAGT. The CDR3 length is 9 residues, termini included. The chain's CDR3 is CASSDSSLE.

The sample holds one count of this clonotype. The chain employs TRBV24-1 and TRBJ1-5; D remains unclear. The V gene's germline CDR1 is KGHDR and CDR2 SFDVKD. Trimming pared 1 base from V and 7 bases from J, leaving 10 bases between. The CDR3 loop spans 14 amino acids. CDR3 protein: CATSDFMSTQPQHF. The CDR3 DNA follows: TGTGCCACCAGTGATTTTATGTCTACCCAGCCCCAGCATTTT.

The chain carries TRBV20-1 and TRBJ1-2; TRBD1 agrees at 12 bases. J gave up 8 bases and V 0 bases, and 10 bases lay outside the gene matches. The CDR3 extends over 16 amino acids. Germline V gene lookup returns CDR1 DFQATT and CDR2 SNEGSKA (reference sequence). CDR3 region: CSARDSGTGGVRGYTF. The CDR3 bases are TGCAGTGCTAGAGATTCCGGGACAGGGGGCGTGAGGGGCTACACCTTC.

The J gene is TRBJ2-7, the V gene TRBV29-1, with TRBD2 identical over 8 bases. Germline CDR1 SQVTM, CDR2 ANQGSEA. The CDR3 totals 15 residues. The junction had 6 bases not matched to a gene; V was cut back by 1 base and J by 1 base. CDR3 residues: CSVEGDSGESYEQYF. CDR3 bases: TGCAGCGTTGAAGGAGATAGCGGGGAGTCCTACGAGCAGTACTTC.

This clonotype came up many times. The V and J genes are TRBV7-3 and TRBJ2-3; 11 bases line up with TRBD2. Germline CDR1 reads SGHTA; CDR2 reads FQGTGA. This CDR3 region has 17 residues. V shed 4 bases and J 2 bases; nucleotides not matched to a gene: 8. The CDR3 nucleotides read TGTGCCAGCAGCTCAACCGGGACTAGCGGCCCCACAGATACGCAGTATTTT. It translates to CASSSTGTSGPTDTQYF.

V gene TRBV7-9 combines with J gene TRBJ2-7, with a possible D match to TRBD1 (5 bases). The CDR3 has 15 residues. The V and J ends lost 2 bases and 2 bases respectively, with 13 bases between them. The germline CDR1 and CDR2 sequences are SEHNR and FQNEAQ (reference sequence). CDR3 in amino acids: CASSLFDSQAYEQYF. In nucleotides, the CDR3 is TGTGCCAGCAGCTTATTCGACTCACAGGCCTACGAGCAGTACTTC.

In nucleotides, the CDR3 is TGTGCCACCAGTGATTTATCGATCAATGAGCAGTTCTTC. Translated: CATSDLSINEQFF. The genes are TRBV24-1 and TRBJ2-1; no firm D call. The ends were cut back, 1 base at V and 6 bases at J, with 6 bases in the middle. This CDR3 spans 13 amino acids. CDR1 and CDR2 from the germline V gene are KGHDR and SFDVKD.

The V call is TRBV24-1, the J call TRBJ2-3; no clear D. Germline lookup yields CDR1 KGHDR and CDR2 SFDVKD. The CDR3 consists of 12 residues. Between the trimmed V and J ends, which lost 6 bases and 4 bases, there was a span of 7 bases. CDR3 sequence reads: CATSIRADTQYF. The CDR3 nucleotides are TGTGCCACCAGTATCAGAGCAGATACGCAGTATTTT.

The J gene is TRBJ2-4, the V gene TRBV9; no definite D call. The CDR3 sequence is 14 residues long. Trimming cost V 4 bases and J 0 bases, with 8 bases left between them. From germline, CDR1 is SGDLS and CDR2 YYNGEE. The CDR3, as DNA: TGTGCCAGCAGCCCAATCCTAGCCAAAAACATTCAGTACTTC. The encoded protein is CASSPILAKNIQYF. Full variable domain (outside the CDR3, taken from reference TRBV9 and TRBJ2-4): DSGVTQTPKHLITATGQRVTLRCSPRSGDLSVYWYQQSLDQGLQFLIQYYNGEERAKGNILERFSAQQFPDLHSELNLSSLELGDSALYFCASSPILAKNIQYFGAGTRLSVL.

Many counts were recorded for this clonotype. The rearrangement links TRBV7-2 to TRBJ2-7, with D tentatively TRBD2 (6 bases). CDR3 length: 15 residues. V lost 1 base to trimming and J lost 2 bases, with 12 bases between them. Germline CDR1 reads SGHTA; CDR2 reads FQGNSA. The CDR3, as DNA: TGTGCCAGCAGCTTAGAGGGGACTGTACCCTACGAGCAGTACTTC. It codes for CASSLEGTVPYEQYF.

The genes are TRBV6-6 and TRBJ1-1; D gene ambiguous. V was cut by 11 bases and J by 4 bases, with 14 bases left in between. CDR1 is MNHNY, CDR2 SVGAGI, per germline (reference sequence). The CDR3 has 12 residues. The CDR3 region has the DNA TGTGCCGTCAGCCGGGAGAGCACTGAAGCTTTCTTT. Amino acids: CAVSRESTEAFF.

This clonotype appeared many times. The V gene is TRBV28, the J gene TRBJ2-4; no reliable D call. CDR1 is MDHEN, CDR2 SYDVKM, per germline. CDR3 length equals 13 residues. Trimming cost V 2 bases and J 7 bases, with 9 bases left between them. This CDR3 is CASSLDQENIQYF. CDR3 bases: TGTGCCAGCAGTTTAGATCAGGAGAACATTCAGTACTTC.

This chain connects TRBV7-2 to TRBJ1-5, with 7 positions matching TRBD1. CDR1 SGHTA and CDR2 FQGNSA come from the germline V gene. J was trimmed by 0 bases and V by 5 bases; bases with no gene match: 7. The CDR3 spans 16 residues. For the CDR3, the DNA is TGTGCCAGCAGCGACGGGACAGATTATAGCAATCAGCCCCAGCATTTT. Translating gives CASSDGTDYSNQPQHF.

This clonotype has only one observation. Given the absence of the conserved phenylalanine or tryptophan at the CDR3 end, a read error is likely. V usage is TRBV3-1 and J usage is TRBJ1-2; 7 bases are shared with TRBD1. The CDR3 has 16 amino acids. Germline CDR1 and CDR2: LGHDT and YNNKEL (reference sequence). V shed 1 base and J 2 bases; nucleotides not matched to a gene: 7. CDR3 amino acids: CASSQAFVTGNYGYTL. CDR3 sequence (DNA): TGTGCCAGCAGCCAAGCCTTTGTGACAGGGAACTATGGCTACACCCTC.

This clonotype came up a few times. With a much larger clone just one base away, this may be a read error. CDR3 loop: CSARAQGSSHEQYF. The CDR3 DNA is TGCAGTGCTAGAGCACAGGGGAGCTCCCACGAGCAGTACTTC. The V call is TRBV20-1, the J call TRBJ2-7; 7 bases map to TRBD1. The germline CDR1 and CDR2 sequences are DFQATT and SNEGSKA (reference sequence). This CDR3 is built from 14 residues.

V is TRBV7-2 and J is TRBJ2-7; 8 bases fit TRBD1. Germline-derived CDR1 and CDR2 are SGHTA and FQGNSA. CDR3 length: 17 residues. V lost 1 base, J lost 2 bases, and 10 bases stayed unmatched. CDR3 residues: CASSLGQGPLSAYEQYF. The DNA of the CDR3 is TGTGCCAGCAGCTTAGGACAGGGGCCGCTCTCCGCCTACGAGCAGTACTTC.

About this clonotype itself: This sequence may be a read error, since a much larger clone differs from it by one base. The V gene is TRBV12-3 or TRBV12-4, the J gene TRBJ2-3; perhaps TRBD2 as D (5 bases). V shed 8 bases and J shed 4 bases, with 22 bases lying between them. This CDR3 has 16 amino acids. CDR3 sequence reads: CASGNTDQGGSDTQYF. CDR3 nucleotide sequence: TGTGCCAGCGGAAATACGGACCAAGGCGGGTCAGATACGCAGTATTTT.